Listed below are T cell receptor beta chains from one sample, sequenced in a study of T-cell reconstitution after alpha-beta-depleted transplantation in children. From the PCR reads, TCRdb called clonotypes with MiXCR, one entry per CDR3 protein. The table shows around 140,000 distinct CDR3 sequences, with roughly 9% occurring only once. Material: PBMCs, mostly from graft donor cells, obtained 180 days after TCRalphabeta/CD19-depleted stem cell transplant. These receptors were collected from a female patient under 10 years old who had a stem cell transplant for congenital amegakaryocytic thrombocytopenia, so the T cells may come from the graft donor. CDR3s include the opening cysteine and the closing phenylalanine or tryptophan.

j_gene: TRBJ2-7
v_gene: TRBV7-2
len: 14
CDR3aa: CASSLKALADEQYF

j_gene: TRBJ2-7
v_gene: TRBV6-4
len: 11
CDR3aa: CASSQPVEQYF

j_gene: TRBJ1-1
v_gene: TRBV5-1
len: 13
CDR3aa: CASSPVGGAEAFF

j_gene: TRBJ2-7
v_gene: TRBV4-2
len: 17
CDR3aa: CASSQPRTGDKTYEQYF

j_gene: TRBJ2-1
v_gene: TRBV5-1
len: 17
CDR3aa: CASSLWIGGAGYNEQFF

j_gene: TRBJ2-7
v_gene: TRBV19
len: 13
CDR3aa: CASSFAGRSEQYF

j_gene: TRBJ1-2
v_gene: TRBV12-3/TRBV12-4
len: 13
CDR3aa: CASSFSRLGGYTF

j_gene: TRBJ2-2
v_gene: TRBV15
len: 13
CDR3aa: CATSKFRAGELFF

j_gene: TRBJ2-7
v_gene: TRBV12-3/TRBV12-4
len: 16
CDR3aa: CASSLARLAGVHEQYF

j_gene: TRBJ2-1
v_gene: TRBV28
len: 16
CDR3aa: CASSWTGRGSYNEQFF

j_gene: TRBJ2-5
v_gene: TRBV21-1
len: 14
CDR3aa: CASSKDDSQETQYF

j_gene: TRBJ2-7
v_gene: TRBV28
len: 15
CDR3aa: CASSLTGLPIYEQYF

j_gene: TRBJ1-2
v_gene: TRBV3-1
len: 14
CDR3aa: CASSQAAGNYGYTF

j_gene: TRBJ1-1
v_gene: TRBV28
len: 14
CDR3aa: CASSPASRWTEAFF

j_gene: TRBJ2-6
v_gene: TRBV10-3
len: 16
CDR3aa: CAIRRDRGAGANVLTF

j_gene: TRBJ2-5
v_gene: TRBV29-1
len: 14
CDR3aa: CSVEDTGGLETQYF

j_gene: TRBJ2-7
v_gene: TRBV29-1
len: 11
CDR3aa: CRSSATYEQYF

j_gene: TRBJ2-3
v_gene: TRBV12-3/TRBV12-4
len: 17
CDR3aa: CAFSFGTSGASTDTQYF

j_gene: TRBJ2-2
v_gene: TRBV19
len: 17
CDR3aa: CASSILQINANTGELFF

j_gene: TRBJ2-1
v_gene: TRBV27
len: 14
CDR3aa: CASSLSWRESEQFF

j_gene: TRBJ1-2
v_gene: TRBV5-6
len: 14
CDR3aa: CASSLGQINYGYTF

j_gene: TRBJ2-2
v_gene: TRBV5-1
len: 15
CDR3aa: CASSLGRINTGELFF

j_gene: TRBJ1-4
v_gene: TRBV6-2/TRBV6-3
len: 16
CDR3aa: CATARGHQGSGEKLFF

j_gene: TRBJ2-5
v_gene: TRBV11-1
len: 14
CDR3aa: CASSVRERLETQYF

j_gene: TRBJ2-1
v_gene: TRBV10-2
len: 15
CDR3aa: CASRPGTGLYNEQFF

j_gene: TRBJ2-5
v_gene: TRBV28
len: 15
CDR3aa: CASSLRNRAQETQYF

j_gene: TRBJ2-1
v_gene: TRBV20-1
len: 16
CDR3aa: CSARDSWTTPYNEQFF

j_gene: TRBJ2-7
v_gene: TRBV14
len: 14
CDR3aa: CASSHETGRYEQYF

j_gene: TRBJ2-6
v_gene: TRBV20-1
len: 16
CDR3aa: CSATMDGPFRANVLTF

j_gene: TRBJ2-3
v_gene: TRBV20-1
len: 13
CDR3aa: CSARGTPGDTQYF

j_gene: TRBJ2-4
v_gene: TRBV20-1
len: 15
CDR3aa: CSAFRAGGTKNIQYF

j_gene: TRBJ2-4
v_gene: TRBV10-3
len: 14
CDR3aa: CAIKSPGAKNIQYF

j_gene: TRBJ2-3
v_gene: TRBV20-1
len: 19
CDR3aa: CSAEIEPSGSPVYTDTQYF

j_gene: TRBJ1-1
v_gene: TRBV9
len: 14
CDR3aa: CASSVVYENTEAFF

j_gene: TRBJ1-5
v_gene: TRBV15
len: 13
CDR3aa: CATSREGNQPQHF

j_gene: TRBJ2-1
v_gene: TRBV5-7
len: 15
CDR3aa: CASSPGQGPGNEQFF

j_gene: TRBJ2-3
v_gene: TRBV20-1
len: 13
CDR3aa: CSARVHSTDTQYF

j_gene: TRBJ1-2
v_gene: TRBV9
len: 15
CDR3aa: CASSVARTANYGYTF

j_gene: TRBJ1-3
v_gene: TRBV10-3
len: 15
CDR3aa: CAISGRTGLGNTIYF

j_gene: TRBJ2-7
v_gene: TRBV12-3/TRBV12-4
len: 15
CDR3aa: CASSLSGQGAYEQYF